The 6 T cell receptor beta chains given below trace back to one sample, sequenced in a study of blood T cell repertoires in COVID-19. The assay was immunoSEQ multiplex PCR, and TCRdb's table has in-frame clones only and misses some. This sample has about 260,000 clones, with more than 70% found just once. Sequenced material: peripheral blood. The receptors derive from a woman between 45 and 60 years old with acute or convalescent COVID-19.

The DNA of the CDR3 is TGTGCCAGCAGTTACGATGCTAGCAGAATCCAAGAGACCCAGTACTTC. Translation: CASSYDASRIQETQYF. The rearrangement joins TRBV6-5 to TRBJ2-5; weak D call: TRBD2 (5 bases). V was trimmed by 2 bases and J by 1 base, leaving 14 bases between them. Germline CDR1 reads MNHEY; CDR2 reads SVGAGI. This CDR3 spans 16 amino acids.

The V call is TRBV4-3, the J call TRBJ2-1, with 8 bases fitting TRBD2. V gave up 0 bases and J gave up 2 bases; unmatched junction bases: 6. In germline, CDR1 is LGHNA, CDR2 YSLEER. This CDR3 is built from 17 residues. In nucleotides, the CDR3 is TGCGCCAGCAGCCAAGATCCCGGGACTAGTACCTACAATGAGCAGTTCTTC. The encoded protein is CASSQDPGTSTYNEQFF.

This clone appeared a few times. The V call is TRBV19, the J call TRBJ1-1, with 8 bases lining up with TRBD1. V trimming: 5 bases; J trimming: 1 base; junction bases outside the gene matches: 6. This CDR3 has 15 amino acids. CDR1 is LNHDA and CDR2 is SQIVND in the germline V gene (reference sequence). The CDR3 DNA sequence: TGTGCCAGTAGTCCCAGACAGGGGAAGAACACTGAAGCTTTCTTT. Amino acid sequence: CASSPRQGKNTEAFF. Using reference TRBV19 and TRBJ1-1 for the parts outside the CDR3, the full variable domain is DGGITQSPKYLFRKEGQNVTLSCEQNLNHDAMYWYRQDPGQGLRLIYYSQIVNDFQKGDIAEGYSVSREKKESFPLTVTSAQKNPTAFYLCASSPRQGKNTEAFFGQGTRLTVV.

The rearrangement joins TRBV9 to TRBJ1-2, with TRBD1 matching over 8 bases. The CDR3 has 14 amino acids. Germline V gene sequence: CDR1 SGDLS, CDR2 YYNGEE. Trimming removed 2 bases from V and 4 bases from J; junction bases left unmatched: 4. The CDR3 sequence is CASSVDRAPYGYTF. DNA for the CDR3: TGTGCCAGCAGCGTGGACAGGGCTCCCTATGGCTACACCTTC.

This clone showed up just once. The chain couples TRBV9 to TRBJ2-1; TRBD2 agrees at 15 bases. The CDR3 sequence is 20 residues long. Trimming removed 2 bases from V and 2 bases from J; junction bases left unmatched: 11. Germline V gives CDR1 SGDLS, CDR2 YYNGEE. The CDR3 DNA sequence: TGTGCCAGCAGCGTCCTGGGACTAGCGGGAGGTGAAGAAGCCTACAATGAGCAGTTCTTC. It is translated as CASSVLGLAGGEEAYNEQFF.

The count of this clone is one. This rearrangement joins TRBV7-6 to TRBJ1-5; no definite D call. CDR1 and CDR2 from the germline V gene are SGHVS and FNYEAQ. The V end lost 5 bases, the J end lost 7 bases, and 12 bases lay between the germline ends. This CDR3 is 13 amino acids long. CDR3 DNA sequence: TGTGCCAGCAGCGAGAGGCGTGACCAGCCCCAGCATTTT. Its translation: CASSERRDQPQHF.